The present entry profiles one T cell receptor beta chain with its context. The protocol was immunoSEQ multiplex PCR, while the TCRdb copy is restricted to in-frame clones and leaves out a portion. The data hold about 2.1 million clones, with 93% observed a single time. This entry comes from a study of shared clonotypes between healthy human individuals. V lost 4 bases to trimming and J lost 5 bases, with 12 bases between them. There are 13 residues in the CDR3. Germline V gene sequence: CDR1 SEHNR, CDR2 FQNEAQ (reference sequence). Naive CD8 cells were CD45RO-negative, positively selected for CCR7, excluding terminally differentiated effector memory CD45RA+ cells. All donors qualified as healthy HIV-negative adults and had experienced no recent acute infections or vaccinations.

This receptor was taken from a man aged 18 to 30 in good health. Some clones in this sample may be carry-over from other donors' samples. Sequenced input: naive CD8+ T cells from PBMCs. V and J are TRBV7-9 and TRBJ2-7; D is unresolved. The CDR3 sequence is CASSSLLGNEQYF. The DNA of the CDR3 is TGTGCCAGCAGCTCTCTTCTAGGGAACGAGCAGTACTTC.